A selection of T cell receptor beta chains follows, all from one sample in a study of shared clonotypes between healthy human individuals. Only in-frame clones appear in the TCRdb table, and some are missing; sequencing was by immunoSEQ multiplex PCR. Of roughly 1,500,000 clones in the sample, roughly 98% were seen once. Sequencing was performed on naive CD4+ T cells sorted from blood. The receptors stem from a man between 25 and 39 years old in good health. The CDR3 runs from the conserved cysteine through the conserved F or W. D genes are given only for firm matches. Clone size is shown for a subset of rows, as once, few, many or a class of expanded clone.

j_call: TRBJ2-7; clone_size: -; v_call: TRBV6-1; d_call: -; cdr3_nt: TGTGCCAGCTCTCTAGCCATGAGTGCCGAGCAGTACTTC; cdr3_aa: CASSLAMSAEQYF
j_call: TRBJ2-1; clone_size: -; v_call: TRBV11-3; d_call: -; cdr3_nt: TGTGCCAGCAGCTTAGGTTCGTTGGCCAGCGATGAGCAGTTCTTC; cdr3_aa: CASSLGSLASDEQFF
j_call: TRBJ2-3; clone_size: -; v_call: TRBV11-2; d_call: -; cdr3_nt: TGTGCCAGCAGCTTGTCTAGGGGCACAGATACGCAGTATTTT; cdr3_aa: CASSLSRGTDTQYF
j_call: TRBJ2-3; clone_size: once; v_call: TRBV4-3; d_call: -; cdr3_nt: TGCGCCAGCAGCCAAGATCAGGGCAGGGAGAGTACGCAGTATTTT; cdr3_aa: CASSQDQGRESTQYF
j_call: TRBJ1-6; clone_size: -; v_call: TRBV18; d_call: -; cdr3_nt: TGTGCCAGCTCACCACCGACAGGAGATAATTCACCCCTCCACTTT; cdr3_aa: CASSPPTGDNSPLHF
j_call: TRBJ2-5; clone_size: -; v_call: TRBV2; d_call: -; cdr3_nt: TGTGCCAGCAGTGACCGAAGAGGCGGACTAAAAGAGACCCAGTACTTC; cdr3_aa: CASSDRRGGLKETQYF
j_call: TRBJ2-1; clone_size: -; v_call: TRBV10-1; d_call: TRBD2; cdr3_nt: TGCGCCAGCAGTCCGGGACTACTCTACAATGAGCAGTTCTTC; cdr3_aa: CASSPGLLYNEQFF
j_call: TRBJ2-7; clone_size: -; v_call: TRBV29-1; d_call: TRBD2; cdr3_nt: TGCAGCGCCTGGGGACTAGCGGGAGGGCCGTTCTACGAGCAGTACTTC; cdr3_aa: CSAWGLAGGPFYEQYF
j_call: TRBJ2-3; clone_size: -; v_call: TRBV11-2; d_call: -; cdr3_nt: TGTGCCAGCAACCCACAGGGCCTCACAGATACGCAGTATTTT; cdr3_aa: CASNPQGLTDTQYF
j_call: TRBJ2-1; clone_size: once; v_call: TRBV19; d_call: TRBD2; cdr3_nt: TGTGCCAGTAGTATTTTAGCGGGAGCGACCCCAACGAATGAGCAGTTCTTC; cdr3_aa: CASSILAGATPTNEQFF
j_call: TRBJ2-1; clone_size: -; v_call: TRBV29-1; d_call: TRBD2; cdr3_nt: TGCAGCGTTCATACTAGCGGCAATGAGCAGTTCTTC; cdr3_aa: CSVHTSGNEQFF
j_call: TRBJ2-1; clone_size: -; v_call: TRBV7-2; d_call: TRBD1; cdr3_nt: TGTGCCAGCAGCTTTGACAGGGGCTCCTACAATGAGCAGTTCTTC; cdr3_aa: CASSFDRGSYNEQFF
j_call: TRBJ2-7; clone_size: -; v_call: TRBV9; d_call: -; cdr3_nt: TGTGCCAGCAGCGTATCACCTAGGGCTTCCGAGCAGTACTTC; cdr3_aa: CASSVSPRASEQYF
j_call: TRBJ1-5; clone_size: -; v_call: TRBV18; d_call: -; cdr3_nt: TGTGCCAGCTCACCACGCGGGGATCAGCCCCAGCATTTT; cdr3_aa: CASSPRGDQPQHF
j_call: TRBJ1-2; clone_size: once; v_call: TRBV6-1; d_call: -; cdr3_nt: TGTGCCAGCAGTGAACCTCGCGGGGGACGACCCTCTAACTATGGCTACACCTTC; cdr3_aa: CASSEPRGGRPSNYGYTF
j_call: TRBJ2-3; clone_size: few; v_call: TRBV20-1; d_call: -; cdr3_nt: TGCAGTGCTAGAGCAGATACGCAGTATTTT; cdr3_aa: CSARADTQYF
j_call: TRBJ1-3; clone_size: -; v_call: TRBV5-1; d_call: TRBD1; cdr3_nt: TGCGCCAGCAGCTTGAGCGGTGGGACAGGGGGAGGAAACACCATATATTTT; cdr3_aa: CASSLSGGTGGGNTIYF
j_call: TRBJ1-2; clone_size: once; v_call: TRBV28; d_call: -; cdr3_nt: TGTGCCAGCAGTTTGCGGGTGTCAGCGCACCTCTTC; cdr3_aa: CASSLRVSAHLF
j_call: TRBJ1-2; clone_size: -; v_call: TRBV28; d_call: -; cdr3_nt: TGTGCCAGCGGAGGGGTAGACGGCTACACCTTC; cdr3_aa: CASGGVDGYTF
j_call: TRBJ1-5; clone_size: -; v_call: TRBV21-1; d_call: -; cdr3_nt: TGTGCCAGCAGCACCAGGACAGGGTGTCTCGATCAGCCCCAGCATTTT; cdr3_aa: CASSTRTGCLDQPQHF
j_call: TRBJ2-7; clone_size: once; v_call: TRBV5-4; d_call: TRBD2; cdr3_nt: TGTGCCAGCAGCTTGGACCCAGCGGGAGCTTCCCACGAGCAGTACTTC; cdr3_aa: CASSLDPAGASHEQYF
j_call: TRBJ2-5; clone_size: -; v_call: TRBV2; d_call: TRBD1; cdr3_nt: TGTGCCAGCAGAGGGACAGTTCAAGAGACCCAGTACTTC; cdr3_aa: CASRGTVQETQYF
j_call: TRBJ2-7; clone_size: -; v_call: TRBV20-1; d_call: -; cdr3_nt: TGCAGTGCTAGATTGACCCCCGAGCAGTACTTC; cdr3_aa: CSARLTPEQYF
j_call: TRBJ2-7; clone_size: -; v_call: TRBV5-4; d_call: TRBD1; cdr3_nt: TGTGCCAGCAGCTTGTGGGACAGGCCCTACGAGCAGTACTTC; cdr3_aa: CASSLWDRPYEQYF
j_call: TRBJ2-2; clone_size: -; v_call: TRBV27; d_call: -; cdr3_nt: TGTGCCAGCAGTTTATCGAAAGTAGGGACCGGGGAGCTGTTTTTT; cdr3_aa: CASSLSKVGTGELFF
j_call: TRBJ2-7; clone_size: -; v_call: TRBV4-1; d_call: TRBD2; cdr3_nt: TGCGCCAGCAGCCCTGCCCAAGCGGGAGGGCCTCTCGAGCAGTACTTC; cdr3_aa: CASSPAQAGGPLEQYF
j_call: TRBJ2-1; clone_size: -; v_call: TRBV7-2; d_call: -; cdr3_nt: TGTGCCAGCAGCGTACAATTGTGGGGGCTGGGCAATGAGCAGTTCTTC; cdr3_aa: CASSVQLWGLGNEQFF
j_call: TRBJ2-7; clone_size: -; v_call: TRBV5-1; d_call: TRBD1; cdr3_nt: TGCGCCAGCAGGTCCGGACAGGGGAAGAGTACGTACGAGCAGTACTTC; cdr3_aa: CASRSGQGKSTYEQYF
j_call: TRBJ2-7; clone_size: -; v_call: TRBV28; d_call: -; cdr3_nt: TGTGCCAGCAGGCACCTCTTCGGGGGCAACTACGAGCAGTACTTC; cdr3_aa: CASRHLFGGNYEQYF
j_call: TRBJ2-7; clone_size: -; v_call: TRBV7-6; d_call: -; cdr3_nt: TGTGCCAGCAGCTTAACAGGGGAGGGATGGCAGTACTTC; cdr3_aa: CASSLTGEGWQYF
j_call: TRBJ2-3; clone_size: -; v_call: TRBV4-1; d_call: -; cdr3_nt: TGCGCCAGTACAGACAGCTGGATGCGTTTCACAGATACGCAGTATTTT; cdr3_aa: CASTDSWMRFTDTQYF
j_call: TRBJ2-1; clone_size: -; v_call: TRBV18; d_call: -; cdr3_nt: TGTGCCAGCTCACCACCGGGACAGCGGGGCAATGAGCAGTTCTTC; cdr3_aa: CASSPPGQRGNEQFF
j_call: TRBJ1-4; clone_size: -; v_call: TRBV7-9; d_call: TRBD1; cdr3_nt: TGTGCCAGCAGCTCGGACAGGGGTGCGCGAGAAAAACTGTTTTTT; cdr3_aa: CASSSDRGAREKLFF
j_call: TRBJ2-1; clone_size: -; v_call: TRBV7-9; d_call: TRBD1; cdr3_nt: TGTGCCAGCAGCTTATGGCAGGGGGCTCACAATGAGCAGTTCTTC; cdr3_aa: CASSLWQGAHNEQFF
j_call: TRBJ1-3; clone_size: -; v_call: TRBV19; d_call: -; cdr3_nt: TGTGCCAGTAGTCCCCAATTGGTCCCTGGAAACACCATATATTTT; cdr3_aa: CASSPQLVPGNTIYF
j_call: TRBJ1-5; clone_size: once; v_call: TRBV6-5; d_call: -; cdr3_nt: TGTGCCAGCAGTCGAATTGGGCTCCTCCAGCCCCAGCATTTT; cdr3_aa: CASSRIGLLQPQHF
j_call: TRBJ2-7; clone_size: -; v_call: TRBV5-1; d_call: TRBD1; cdr3_nt: TGCGCCAGCAGCAAGCCGGGACAGAGCTACGAGCAGTACTTC; cdr3_aa: CASSKPGQSYEQYF
j_call: TRBJ2-1; clone_size: -; v_call: TRBV18; d_call: -; cdr3_nt: TGTGCCAGCTCGGGGAGGAGCTCCTACAATGAGCAGTTCTTC; cdr3_aa: CASSGRSSYNEQFF
j_call: TRBJ2-7; clone_size: -; v_call: TRBV5-1; d_call: TRBD1; cdr3_nt: TGCGCCAGCAGACAGGACAGGGAGAGGTACGAGCAGTACTTC; cdr3_aa: CASRQDRERYEQYF
j_call: TRBJ2-7; clone_size: -; v_call: TRBV6-1; d_call: -; cdr3_nt: TGTGCCAGCCGTGGGCCTTCCTACGAGCAGTACTTC; cdr3_aa: CASRGPSYEQYF
j_call: TRBJ2-4; clone_size: -; v_call: TRBV28; d_call: -; cdr3_nt: TGTGCCAGCAGTTCGATTGCGATAAACATTCAGTACTTC; cdr3_aa: CASSSIAINIQYF
j_call: TRBJ1-1; clone_size: -; v_call: TRBV25-1; d_call: -; cdr3_nt: TGTGCCAGCAGTGAGAGCAGGAGCCTTCAAGCTTTCTTT; cdr3_aa: CASSESRSLQAFF
j_call: TRBJ2-7; clone_size: -; v_call: TRBV5-1; d_call: TRBD1; cdr3_nt: TGCGCCAGCAGCTCAACCAGGGGGCGCCTTGAGTTCTACGAGCAGTACTTC; cdr3_aa: CASSSTRGRLEFYEQYF
j_call: TRBJ2-1; clone_size: -; v_call: TRBV11-3; d_call: -; cdr3_nt: TGTGCCAGCAGCTCCGGGACGGGATCCTACAATGAGCAGTTCTTC; cdr3_aa: CASSSGTGSYNEQFF
j_call: TRBJ1-2; clone_size: -; v_call: TRBV20-1; d_call: -; cdr3_nt: TGCAGTGCAATCGACAGAACAGGCTACACCTTC; cdr3_aa: CSAIDRTGYTF
j_call: TRBJ1-1; clone_size: -; v_call: TRBV9; d_call: TRBD1; cdr3_nt: TGTGCCAGCAGCGTAGATCCCCAGGGGGGCCTGAGGACTGAAGCTTTCTTT; cdr3_aa: CASSVDPQGGLRTEAFF
j_call: TRBJ2-7; clone_size: once; v_call: TRBV21-1; d_call: -; cdr3_nt: TGTGCCAGCAGCCCTCGCAGTTACGAGCAGTACTTC; cdr3_aa: CASSPRSYEQYF
j_call: TRBJ2-5; clone_size: -; v_call: TRBV7-8; d_call: -; cdr3_nt: TGTGCCAGCAGCCTACACGGAGGGACCCCGGAGACCCAGTACTTC; cdr3_aa: CASSLHGGTPETQYF
j_call: TRBJ2-1; clone_size: -; v_call: TRBV29-1; d_call: -; cdr3_nt: TGCAGCGTTGAAGATACACGGAAATACAATGAGCAGTTCTTC; cdr3_aa: CSVEDTRKYNEQFF
j_call: TRBJ2-5; clone_size: -; v_call: TRBV30; d_call: -; cdr3_nt: TGTGCCTGGAGTGTTCTGATGGAGACCCAGTACTTC; cdr3_aa: CAWSVLMETQYF
j_call: TRBJ2-7; clone_size: -; v_call: TRBV18; d_call: -; cdr3_nt: TGTGCCAGCTCACCGGGACTTAACTCCTACGAGCAGTACTTC; cdr3_aa: CASSPGLNSYEQYF
j_call: TRBJ1-1; clone_size: -; v_call: TRBV5-4; d_call: -; cdr3_nt: TGTGCCAGCAGCTTGTCGATAAACACGGGCAGGGCTTTCTTT; cdr3_aa: CASSLSINTGRAFF
j_call: TRBJ1-2; clone_size: -; v_call: TRBV7-9; d_call: TRBD1; cdr3_nt: TGTGCCAGCAGCTCGCCCCGGAAGGGGGCGTTCTATGGCTACACCTTC; cdr3_aa: CASSSPRKGAFYGYTF
j_call: TRBJ2-6; clone_size: -; v_call: TRBV9; d_call: -; cdr3_nt: TGTGCCAGCAGCGCGAACCGCGGGACTCCTGGGGCCAACGTCCTGACTTTC; cdr3_aa: CASSANRGTPGANVLTF
j_call: TRBJ1-1; clone_size: -; v_call: TRBV9; d_call: -; cdr3_nt: TGTGCCAGCAGCGTAGGATACGGACTGAACACTGAAGCTTTCTTT; cdr3_aa: CASSVGYGLNTEAFF